The TCR beta chain described here comes from a study of shared clonotypes between healthy human individuals. Overall study: The plates for each donor numbered three CD4 naive, three CD4 memory, two CD8 naive and one CD8 memory. The study, taken as a whole, reports: Rarefaction showed that sequencing of sorted subsets was incomplete (despite large depth). Generation probabilities were higher for clonotypes shared across all four sorted-subset donors than for unshared ones.

Comment on this clone: What it binds is unknown.

CD45RO-negative, CCR7-selected cells formed the naive CD8 fraction, which excluded terminally differentiated effector memory CD45RA+ cells. Germline V gene data show CDR1 as MNHEY and CDR2 as SMNVEV (reference sequence). The germline V and J ends were trimmed by 4 bases and 9 bases, with 13 bases remaining between them. This CDR3 spans 13 amino acids. Investigators spread the genomic DNA of each subset evenly over several immunoSEQ plates. Sequencing was performed with immunoSEQ multiplex PCR; in TCRdb, only in-frame clones are kept and a portion is missing. The repertoire has more than 2 million clones, just over 90% of them found once; the top ten carry under 2%.

This clonotype was sampled from a man aged 18 to 29 in good health. Some clones in this sample may be carry-over from other donors' samples. The genes are TRBV27 and TRBJ2-1; D is possibly TRBD2 (5 bases). Sequencing was performed on naive CD8+ T cells from PBMCs. CDR3: CASSSGLMVEQFF. As DNA, the CDR3 is TGTGCCAGCAGTTCCGGACTTATGGTTGAGCAGTTCTTC.